The next 28 T cell receptor beta chains were all read from a single sample in a study of cytomegalovirus exposure and HLA in healthy donors. Sequencing was performed with immunoSEQ multiplex PCR; in TCRdb, only in-frame clones are kept and a portion is missing. The sample holds approximately 120,000 clones, about nine tenths seen once. Sequencing input: PBMCs. Receptors originate from a woman under 30 in good health and CMV-seronegative.

This sequence joins TRBV6-4 and TRBJ2-1; 10 bases are shared with TRBD2. CDR3 length: 15 amino acids. V trimming: 3 bases; J trimming: 5 bases; junction bases outside the gene matches: 4. Germline CDR1 reads MRHNA; CDR2 reads SNTAGT. The CDR3 region is CASSEGSGGHNEQFF. The DNA of the CDR3 is TGTGCCAGCAGTGAAGGTAGCGGGGGGCACAATGAGCAGTTCTTC.

The chain has TRBV27 and TRBJ2-7; D is perhaps TRBD1 (6 bases). There are 13 residues in the CDR3. V was cut by 3 bases and J by 5 bases, with 11 bases left in between. CDR1 MNHEY and CDR2 SMNVEV come from the germline V gene (reference sequence). The CDR3, as DNA: TGTGCCAGCAGTTTGGGCAGGGGCCACGAGCAGTACTTC. Protein: CASSLGRGHEQYF.

J is TRBJ2-5 and V is TRBV6-1; D not resolved. The ends were cut back, 4 bases at V and 2 bases at J, with 8 bases in the middle. The CDR3 is 13 amino acids. The germline gives CDR1 MNHNS, CDR2 SASEGT. The CDR3 reads CASSGYLQETQYF. The CDR3 DNA reads TGTGCCAGCAGTGGTTACTTGCAAGAGACCCAGTACTTC.

This clone was recorded only once. The rearrangement joins TRBV10-3 to TRBJ1-5, with D maybe TRBD1 (5 bases). The CDR3 length is 14 residues. Trimming stripped 5 bases from V and 3 bases from J, with 11 bases between. In germline, CDR1 is ENHRY, CDR2 SYGVKD. The CDR3 region is CAISQGNINQPQHF. In nucleotides, the CDR3 is TGTGCCATCAGTCAGGGTAATATCAATCAGCCCCAGCATTTT.

V and J are TRBV6-4 and TRBJ1-1; no definite D call. Trimming removed 4 bases from V and 0 bases from J, with 12 bases in between. Germline values: CDR1 MRHNA, CDR2 SNTAGT. The CDR3 has 15 residues. The CDR3 nucleotides read TGTGCCAGCAGTGTTGACGGCGGGATGAACACTGAAGCTTTCTTT. Its translation is CASSVDGGMNTEAFF.

This chain connects TRBV5-5 to TRBJ2-7, with D perhaps TRBD2 (6 bases). Germline V gene sequence: CDR1 SGHKS, CDR2 YYEKEE (reference sequence). V lost 0 bases and J lost 0, with 10 bases in between. CDR3 length: 15 amino acids. DNA for the CDR3: TGTGCCAGCAGCTTGGCGGGAGACCCCTCCTACGAGCAGTACTTC. The encoded protein is CASSLAGDPSYEQYF.

The chain recombines TRBV25-1 with TRBJ1-5; no reliable D call. Trimming shortened V by 2 bases and J by 2 bases, and 4 bases separated the two germline ends. CDR3 length: 13 amino acids. Germline lookup yields CDR1 MGHDK and CDR2 SYGVNS. The CDR3 is CASSERGNQPQHF. CDR3 DNA: TGTGCCAGCAGTGAACGGGGCAATCAGCCCCAGCATTTT.

The gene calls are TRBV5-1 and TRBJ2-1; D may be TRBD1 (6 bases). From germline, CDR1 is SGHRS and CDR2 YFSETQ. This CDR3 contains 14 residues. Trimming pared 2 bases from V and 6 bases from J, leaving 12 bases between. The CDR3 region is CASSLGGVSNEQFF. The CDR3 DNA follows: TGCGCCAGCAGCTTAGGGGGAGTTTCCAATGAGCAGTTCTTC.

The rearrangement joins TRBV30 to TRBJ1-1, with 12 bases aligning to TRBD1. The V gene's germline CDR1 is GTSNPN and CDR2 SVGIG (reference sequence). V dropped 4 bases and J dropped 6; count of bases not matched to a gene: 3. The CDR3 covers 13 residues. The CDR3 is CAWTGTGGSEAFF. The DNA of the CDR3 is TGTGCCTGGACCGGGACAGGGGGCTCTGAAGCTTTCTTT.

This chain joins TRBV6-5 and TRBJ1-2, with TRBD1 matching 11 bases. The V gene's germline CDR1 is MNHEY and CDR2 SVGAGI. The CDR3 contains 15 residues. The junction had 9 bases not matched to a gene; V was cut back by 5 bases and J by 7 bases. The CDR3 DNA sequence: TGTGCCAGCAGTAAAGGACAGGGGGCGCCGCCTGGCTACACCTTC. Amino acids: CASSKGQGAPPGYTF.

There are a few counts of this clone. This chain connects TRBV11-2 to TRBJ1-3; D is undetermined. The CDR3 has 15 amino acids. Trimming took 4 bases from V and 0 from J, leaving 10 bases between them. Germline V lookup: CDR1 SGHAT, CDR2 FQNNGV. Here the CDR3 reads CASSSTPGSGNTIYF. As DNA, the CDR3 is TGTGCCAGCAGCTCGACCCCAGGCTCTGGAAACACCATATATTTT. The variable domain in full, completed from reference TRBV11-2 and TRBJ1-3, reads EAGVAQSPRYKIIEKRQSVAFWCNPISGHATLYWYQQILGQGPKLLIQFQNNGVVDDSQLPKDRFSAERLKGVDSTLKIQPAKLEDSAVYLCASSSTPGSGNTIYFGEGSWLTVV.

The J gene is TRBJ2-5, the V gene TRBV6-5, with a tentative D call TRBD2 (7 bases). The CDR3 length is 15 residues. Germline lookup yields CDR1 MNHEY and CDR2 SVGAGI. V was clipped by 4 bases and J by 4 bases, with 16 bases between them. CDR3 sequence (DNA): TGTGCCAGCAGTTTAGGGGGAGGGCCGGGAGAGACCCAGTACTTC. This codes for CASSLGGGPGETQYF.

The rearrangement joins TRBV6-1 to TRBJ1-5; a weak D match, TRBD1 (5 bases). Germline V gene lookup returns CDR1 MNHNS and CDR2 SASEGT. The CDR3 is 16 amino acids. V dropped 2 bases and J dropped 2 bases, with 13 bases sitting between them. Here the CDR3 reads CASSESSGGGNQPQHF. The CDR3 DNA reads as TGTGCCAGCAGTGAATCATCGGGAGGGGGCAATCAGCCCCAGCATTTT.

This chain connects TRBV6-5 to TRBJ2-7; D gene uncertain. Germline values: CDR1 MNHEY, CDR2 SVGAGI. V lost 0 bases to trimming and J lost 4 bases, with 13 bases between them. This CDR3 spans 15 amino acids. The CDR3 here is CASSYSSQSAYEQYF. CDR3 coding DNA: TGTGCCAGCAGTTACTCGAGTCAAAGCGCATACGAGCAGTACTTC.

The chain couples TRBV28 to TRBJ2-1, with 8 bases fitting TRBD2. With V trimmed by 3 bases and J by 2 bases, 3 bases remained unmatched. The CDR3 is 15 amino acids. In germline, CDR1 is MDHEN, CDR2 SYDVKM. DNA of the CDR3: TGTGCCAGCAGTTTTACTAGCGGTCCCTACAATGAGCAGTTCTTC. Protein: CASSFTSGPYNEQFF. The full variable domain, in which reference TRBV28 and TRBJ2-1 provide the parts outside the CDR3, is DVKVTQSSRYLVKRTGEKVFLECVQDMDHENMFWYRQDPGLGLRLIYFSYDVKMKEKGDIPEGYSVSREKKERFSLILESASTNQTSMYLCASSFTSGPYNEQFFGPGTRLTVL.

The V gene is TRBV19, the J gene TRBJ2-3; 10 bases line up with TRBD1. The CDR3 contains 16 residues. J gave up 1 base and V 3 bases, and 4 bases lay outside the gene matches. Looked up from germline, CDR1 is LNHDA and CDR2 is SQIVND (reference sequence). The chain's CDR3 is CASSMWGTGGTDTQYF. The CDR3, as DNA: TGTGCCAGTAGTATGTGGGGGACAGGGGGCACAGATACGCAGTATTTT.

The chain couples TRBV15 to TRBJ2-7; D unresolved. Deletions cut 0 bases from V and 3 bases from J, with 6 bases between. The CDR3 totals 13 residues. Germline V gene lookup returns CDR1 LNHNV and CDR2 YYDKDF (reference sequence). The CDR3 here is CATSREELYEQYF. As DNA, the CDR3 is TGTGCCACCAGCAGAGAAGAACTCTACGAGCAGTACTTC.

The rearrangement links TRBV13 to TRBJ1-4; 8 positions agree with TRBD1. V gave up 5 bases and J gave up 7 bases; unmatched junction bases: 6. This CDR3 region has 14 residues. Germline V CDR1 and CDR2: PRHDT, FYEKMQ (reference sequence). The CDR3 coding sequence is TGTGCCAGCAGCCCCCGGGACAGGAGTGAAAAACTGTTTTTT. It encodes CASSPRDRSEKLFF. Drawing the rest from reference TRBV13 and TRBJ1-4, the complete variable domain is AAGVIQSPRHLIKEKRETATLKCYPIPRHDTVYWYQQGPGQDPQFLISFYEKMQSDKGSIPDRFSAQQFSDYHSELNMSSLELGDSALYFCASSPRDRSEKLFFGSGTQLSVL.

This clone appeared once. The chain joins TRBV4-3 to TRBJ2-1, with D possibly being TRBD2 (5 bases). The CDR3 is 16 amino acids. Looked up from germline, CDR1 is LGHNA and CDR2 is YSLEER. Trimming cost V 1 base and J 0 bases, with 10 bases left between them. CDR3 sequence (DNA): TGCGCCAGCAGCCAAGGAGCGGCCAGCTCCTACAATGAGCAGTTCTTC. Its protein is CASSQGAASSYNEQFF.

This chain joins TRBV15 and TRBJ1-1, with D possibly matching TRBD1 (6 bases). CDR1 LNHNV and CDR2 YYDKDF come from the germline V gene (reference sequence). This CDR3 spans 15 amino acids. Trimming cost V 0 bases and J 7 bases, with 15 bases left between them. For the CDR3, the DNA is TGTGCCACCAGCAGAGAGCAGGGGTTTAGTCTTGAAGCTTTCTTT. Amino acids: CATSREQGFSLEAFF.

The J gene is TRBJ2-1, the V gene TRBV4-3; D ambiguous. Trimming pared 0 bases from V and 2 bases from J, leaving 14 bases between. There are 17 residues in the CDR3. Germline V gene lookup returns CDR1 LGHNA and CDR2 YSLEER. The CDR3 nucleotides are TGCGCCAGCAGCCAAGATTACCCGAGACTTACCTACAATGAGCAGTTCTTC. Residues: CASSQDYPRLTYNEQFF.

The CDR3: CASSRVRDEKLFF. Here the CDR3 DNA reads TGTGCCAGTAGTAGGGTTCGGGATGAAAAACTGTTTTTT. The chain couples TRBV19 to TRBJ1-4, with D unclear. The germline V gene encodes CDR1 LNHDA and CDR2 SQIVND (reference sequence). V dropped 4 bases and J dropped 6 bases, with 9 bases sitting between them. This CDR3 has 13 residues.

The V gene is TRBV7-9, the J gene TRBJ2-7, with D possibly being TRBD2 (5 bases). The CDR3 has 14 residues. V lost 2 bases to trimming and J lost 3 bases, with 11 bases between them. Germline values: CDR1 SEHNR, CDR2 FQNEAQ (reference sequence). The CDR3, as DNA: TGTGCCAGCAGCTTATCCCCCGGGGACTACGAGCAGTACTTC. Its translation is CASSLSPGDYEQYF.

CDR3 sequence: CAISGRDRLSYEQYF. The DNA for the CDR3 is TGTGCCATCAGTGGCCGGGACAGACTCTCCTACGAGCAGTACTTC. J is TRBJ2-7 and V is TRBV10-3, with 7 bases that match TRBD1. The CDR3 contains 15 residues. Looked up from germline, CDR1 is ENHRY and CDR2 is SYGVKD. J gave up 0 bases and V 4 bases, and 6 bases lay outside the gene matches.

This sequence joins TRBV27 and TRBJ2-7, with 7 positions matching TRBD1. Germline-derived CDR1 and CDR2 are MNHEY and SMNVEV (reference sequence). The CDR3 loop spans 14 amino acids. V shed 6 bases and J 2 bases; nucleotides not matched to a gene: 7. The CDR3 reads CASRLNRGPYEQYF. Written as DNA, the CDR3 is TGTGCCAGCAGGCTGAACAGGGGCCCCTACGAGCAGTACTTC.

V usage is TRBV7-3 and J usage is TRBJ1-1; TRBD1 is a possible D gene (5 bases). This CDR3 is built from 14 residues. Germline CDR1 is SGHTA and CDR2 is FQGTGA. Trimming pared 2 bases from V and 1 base from J, leaving 8 bases between. The CDR3 DNA is TGTGCCAGCAGCTTAGGGGCAGGGAACACTGAAGCTTTCTTT. It codes for CASSLGAGNTEAFF.

The chain couples TRBV7-9 to TRBJ2-7; 7 bases agree with TRBD1. The CDR3 is 14 residues long. Germline CDR1 SEHNR, CDR2 FQNEAQ (reference sequence). With 5 bases clipped from V and 2 bases from J, the junction kept 6 bases outside the gene matches. The DNA of the CDR3 is TGTGCCAGCAGCCGAGAGACAGGGACCTACGAGCAGTACTTC. Amino acids: CASSRETGTYEQYF.

V and J are TRBV28 and TRBJ2-7; 9 positions agree with TRBD2. CDR1 is MDHEN, CDR2 SYDVKM, per germline. With 6 bases clipped from V and 4 bases from J, the junction kept 7 bases outside the gene matches. This CDR3 region has 14 residues. The CDR3 DNA reads as TGTGCCAGCAGAAGGCGGGGGGGGAATTACGAGCAGTACTTC. Residues: CASRRRGGNYEQYF.